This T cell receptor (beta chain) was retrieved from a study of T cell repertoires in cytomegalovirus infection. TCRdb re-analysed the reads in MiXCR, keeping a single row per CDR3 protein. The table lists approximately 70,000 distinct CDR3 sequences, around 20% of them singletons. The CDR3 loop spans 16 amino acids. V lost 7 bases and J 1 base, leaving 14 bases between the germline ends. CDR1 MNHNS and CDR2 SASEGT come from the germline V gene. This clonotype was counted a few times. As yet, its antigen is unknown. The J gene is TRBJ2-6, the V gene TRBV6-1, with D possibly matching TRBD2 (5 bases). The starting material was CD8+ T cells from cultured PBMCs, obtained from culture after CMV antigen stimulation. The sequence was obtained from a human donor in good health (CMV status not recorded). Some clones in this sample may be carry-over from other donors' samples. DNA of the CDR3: TGTGCCAGCACTCAACGAGGGTGGTCTGGGGCCAACGTCCTGACTTTC. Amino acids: CASTQRGWSGANVLTF.